This T cell receptor beta chain was profiled in a study of shared clonotypes between healthy human individuals. The study drew its donors from healthy HIV-negative adults without recent acute infections or vaccinations. PCR replicates from unsorted PBMC used approximately 300 ng DNA, and this amount was 25,000 to 35,000 T cell genomes. Profiled with immunoSEQ multiplex PCR; TCRdb holds only in-frame clones, not every one. In the table there are 450,000 to 500,000 clones, about 78% of which are singletons. The receptor comes from a woman aged 40 to 49 in good health. Some clones in this sample may be carry-over from other donors' samples. Sequenced material: PBMCs.

CDR3 in DNA: TGTGCCAGCAGCTTAGGCCAGGGGGCCGTCTATGGCTACACCTTC. Protein sequence: CASSLGQGAVYGYTF. The chain employs TRBV7-9 and TRBJ1-2; TRBD1 matches at 8 bases. V shed 1 base, J shed 4 bases, and the junction held 5 bases outside the gene matches. Per germline, CDR1 SEHNR and CDR2 FQNEAQ (reference sequence). The CDR3 spans 15 residues.